This passage covers 16 T cell receptor beta chains from one sample sequenced in a study of technical replicates of blood from a handful of donors. TCRdb's table, derived via immunoSEQ multiplex PCR, lists solely in-frame clones and lacks some. The table includes approximately 13,000 clones, 70% to 90% detected once. What was sequenced was PBMCs. The receptors shown here come from a human donor in good health.

The count of this clone is one. The chain uses TRBV18 and TRBJ2-5, with D perhaps matching TRBD2 (8 bases). Germline CDR1 and CDR2: KGHSH and LQKENI. This CDR3 has 19 residues. V lost 1 base, J lost 1 base, and 22 bases lay in between. CDR3 DNA: TGTGCCAGCTCACCACGCAACAGGGGCTTGAGCGGGAGCCAAGAGACCCAGTACTTC. Residues: CASSPRNRGLSGSQETQYF. Filled out from reference TRBV18 and TRBJ2-5, the complete variable domain reads NAGVMQNPRHLVRRRGQEARLRCSPMKGHSHVYWYRQLPEEGLKFMVYLQKENIIDESGMPKERFSAEFPKEGPSILRIQQVVRGDSAAYFCASSPRNRGLSGSQETQYFGPGTRLLVL.

The CDR3 DNA sequence: TGTGCCTGGAGTACAGGGGGTGGTAACTATGGCTACACCTTC. This sequence encodes CAWSTGGGNYGYTF. The chain is built from TRBV30 and TRBJ1-2; 8 nucleotides match TRBD1. The V gene end was trimmed by 2 bases and the J gene end by 1 base; junction bases not matched to a gene: 3. The CDR3 sequence is 14 residues long. Germline values: CDR1 GTSNPN, CDR2 SVGIG (reference sequence).

The chain couples TRBV6-5 to TRBJ2-1; 11 bases align to TRBD2. Germline CDR1 and CDR2: MNHEY and SVGAGI. V was clipped by 4 bases and J by 9 bases; unmatched bases: 8. This CDR3 comprises 15 residues. The CDR3 loop is CASSLLAGVFGEQFF. CDR3 DNA sequence: TGTGCCAGCAGTTTACTAGCGGGAGTATTTGGTGAGCAGTTCTTC.

The chain is built from TRBV2 and TRBJ2-2; 11 nucleotides align to TRBD1. The ends lost 8 bases at V and 2 bases at J; junction bases unmatched: 7. CDR1 is SNHLY, CDR2 FYNNEI, per germline. There are 16 residues in the CDR3. CDR3 sequence (DNA): TGTGCCAGCTCAGGACAGGGGGCTTATAACACCGGGGAGCTGTTTTTT. Translated: CASSGQGAYNTGELFF.

The chain uses TRBV5-6 and TRBJ1-2, with 7 bases identical to TRBD1. CDR1 is SGHDT, CDR2 YYEEEE, per germline. The CDR3 consists of 14 residues. Unmatched junction bases numbered 6, after V lost 3 bases and J lost 4 bases. Here the CDR3 DNA reads TGTGCCAGCAGCTACCGGGACAGCAGCTATGGCTACACCTTC. The encoded protein is CASSYRDSSYGYTF.

This clone appeared once. The V call is TRBV5-1, the J call TRBJ2-1, with 8 bases that match TRBD1. The CDR3 runs 19 residues. V trimming: 0 bases; J trimming: 4 bases; junction bases outside the gene matches: 15. The V gene's germline CDR1 is SGHRS and CDR2 YFSETQ. In DNA form, the CDR3 reads TGCGCCAGCAGCTTGGCCCTCTACGACCGGGACAGGCTTTACAATGAGCAGTTCTTC. Translating gives CASSLALYDRDRLYNEQFF.

This clone was found a few times. The chain recombines TRBV19 with TRBJ1-1; no firm D call. In germline, CDR1 is LNHDA, CDR2 SQIVND (reference sequence). The CDR3 runs to 13 residues. V lost 5 bases and J lost 0, with 7 bases in between. The CDR3 region is CASSGQVNTEAFF. CDR3 bases: TGTGCCAGTAGTGGTCAGGTGAACACTGAAGCTTTCTTT.

The V and J genes are TRBV7-8 and TRBJ1-5; 9 nucleotides line up with TRBD1. Losses at the gene ends were 5 bases for V and 4 bases for J; bases not matched to a gene: 9. Germline assignment: CDR1 SGHVS and CDR2 FQNEAQ. The CDR3 covers 16 residues. The CDR3 loop is CASSQNPGQGNQPQHF. The DNA of the CDR3 is TGTGCCAGCAGCCAAAACCCGGGACAGGGAAATCAGCCCCAGCATTTT.

In DNA form, the CDR3 reads TGTGCCAGCAGCTTATCCTGGACTAGGGCGTCCAATGAGCAGTTCTTC. Protein: CASSLSWTRASNEQFF. The V call is TRBV7-9, the J call TRBJ2-1, with 7 bases that match TRBD2. CDR1 is SEHNR and CDR2 is FQNEAQ in the germline V gene (reference sequence). The CDR3 consists of 16 residues. Losses at the gene ends were 2 bases for V and 6 bases for J; bases not matched to a gene: 10.

The chain has TRBV27 and TRBJ2-1; 10 positions agree with TRBD1. The germline V gene has CDR1 MNHEY and CDR2 SMNVEV (reference sequence). The CDR3 length is 14 residues. The V segment lost 6 bases and the J segment 9 bases; nucleotides outside the gene matches: 8. CDR3 in amino acids: CASRGDRGYGEQFF. CDR3 nucleotide sequence: TGTGCCAGCAGGGGGGACAGGGGTTATGGTGAGCAGTTCTTC.

V usage is TRBV18 and J usage is TRBJ2-7; 7 nucleotides line up with TRBD2. The CDR3 consists of 14 residues. The germline CDR1 and CDR2 sequences are KGHSH and LQKENI. J lost 3 bases, V lost 2 bases, and 4 bases had no gene match. In nucleotides, the CDR3 is TGTGCCAGCTCACCAGTCCCGGGGGGCTACGAGCAGTACTTC. Translated, it gives CASSPVPGGYEQYF.

The rearrangement uses TRBV5-1 and TRBJ2-7; 8 bases match TRBD2. The germline V gene encodes CDR1 SGHRS and CDR2 YFSETQ. Germline trimming cut 0 bases from V and 0 bases from J; bases unmatched to any gene: 2. The CDR3 consists of 15 residues. CDR3 nucleotides: TGCGCCAGCAGCTTGGGAGCGGGAGTCTCCTACGAGCAGTACTTC. It translates to CASSLGAGVSYEQYF.

This clone was counted a few times. V usage is TRBV27 and J usage is TRBJ2-4; 13 bases agree with TRBD2. The V gene end was trimmed by 5 bases and the J gene end by 7 bases; junction bases not matched to a gene: 11. The CDR3 totals 17 residues. From germline, CDR1 is MNHEY and CDR2 SMNVEV (reference sequence). CDR3 sequence reads: CASSPGGTSGTYNIQYF. The CDR3 nucleotides are TGTGCCAGCAGTCCGGGCGGGACTAGCGGGACTTACAACATTCAGTACTTC.

V is TRBV7-3 and J is TRBJ1-1, with D possibly matching TRBD1 (5 bases). CDR1 is SGHTA, CDR2 FQGTGA, per germline. Trimming removed 5 bases at V and 7 bases at J, with 14 bases between. The CDR3 is made up of 13 amino acids. Here the CDR3 reads CASSTTDGHEAFF. In nucleotides, the CDR3 is TGTGCCAGCAGCACGACGGACGGACATGAAGCTTTCTTT.

J is TRBJ2-7 and V is TRBV27, with 11 bases aligning to TRBD2. The V gene's germline CDR1 is MNHEY and CDR2 SMNVEV (reference sequence). There are 14 residues in the CDR3. After removal of 5 bases from V and 3 bases from J, the junction contained 3 bases not matched to a gene. CDR3 sequence reads: CASSVGLADYEQYF. In nucleotides, the CDR3 is TGTGCCAGCAGTGTGGGACTAGCGGACTACGAGCAGTACTTC.

This chain links TRBV18 with TRBJ1-5; D might be TRBD1 (6 bases). Germline assignment: CDR1 KGHSH and CDR2 LQKENI. The V gene lost 3 bases and the J gene lost 6 bases, with 9 bases spanning the gap. The CDR3 extends over 13 amino acids. The CDR3 protein is CASSPSQGQPQHF. The DNA of the CDR3 is TGTGCCAGCTCACCGTCACAGGGTCAGCCCCAGCATTTT.